The 17 T cell receptor beta chains below all came from one sample that was sequenced in a study of cytomegalovirus exposure and HLA in healthy donors. This PCR relied on a set of 60 Vbeta primers and 13 Jbeta primers. Profiling relied on immunoSEQ multiplex PCR, and the TCRdb table lists in-frame clones only, not all of them. The sample holds 100,000 to 150,000 clones, about 80% seen once. Sequenced material: PBMCs. The receptors were gathered from a man between 18 and 35 years old in good health and CMV-seronegative.

The CDR3 sequence is CASSGIGTEGSNYGYTF. The CDR3 region has the DNA TGTGCCAGTAGTGGTATAGGGACAGAGGGGAGTAACTATGGCTACACCTTC. V usage is TRBV19 and J usage is TRBJ1-2; TRBD1 matches 7 bases. V lost 5 bases, J lost 1 base, and 13 bases stayed unmatched. The CDR3 runs to 17 residues. Per the germline V gene, CDR1 is LNHDA and CDR2 is SQIVND (reference sequence).

V gene TRBV5-6 combines with J gene TRBJ1-2, with unresolved D. V shed 1 base and J shed 7 bases, with 5 bases lying between them. Germline CDR1 reads SGHDT; CDR2 reads YYEEEE. The CDR3 is 11 residues long. The CDR3 is CASSLNGGYTF. The CDR3 DNA follows: TGTGCCAGCAGCTTGAACGGTGGCTACACCTTC.

The table lists this clone with a count of one. The V call is TRBV25-1, the J call TRBJ1-2, with 10 bases lining up with TRBD1. The junction had 12 bases not matched to a gene; V was cut back by 8 bases and J by 6 bases. CDR3 length equals 15 residues. Germline V gene data show CDR1 as MGHDK and CDR2 as SYGVNS. The CDR3 spells CASATGTGVRHGYTF. CDR3 coding DNA: TGTGCCAGCGCGACCGGGACAGGGGTGAGGCATGGCTACACCTTC.

V and J are TRBV5-6 and TRBJ2-2; weak D call: TRBD1 (6 bases). The CDR3 is 16 amino acids. Looked up from germline, CDR1 is SGHDT and CDR2 is YYEEEE. Trimming took off 4 bases at V and 6 bases at J, with 19 bases between the two ends. The CDR3 reads CASSERQVWSAGELFF. CDR3 nucleotide sequence: TGTGCCAGCAGCGAACGACAGGTGTGGAGCGCCGGGGAGCTGTTTTTT.

This chain links TRBV6-1 with TRBJ1-2; D is possibly TRBD1 (6 bases). The CDR3 is made up of 12 amino acids. Germline V CDR1 and CDR2: MNHNS, SASEGT. Trimming removed 3 bases from V and 4 bases from J, with 6 bases in between. The chain's CDR3 is CASSDRGYGYTF. The CDR3 nucleotides read TGTGCCAGCAGTGACAGGGGCTATGGCTACACCTTC.

The chain links TRBV7-6 to TRBJ1-2; 7 nucleotides line up with TRBD1. V dropped 3 bases and J dropped 4; count of bases not matched to a gene: 2. The V gene's germline CDR1 is SGHVS and CDR2 FNYEAQ. This CDR3 comprises 13 residues. As DNA, the CDR3 is TGTGCCAGCAGCTTGGGGGACAGCTATGGCTACACCTTC. Its translation: CASSLGDSYGYTF. Full variable domain (missing parts from reference TRBV7-6 and TRBJ1-2): GAGVSQSPRYKVTKRGQDVALRCDPISGHVSLYWYRQALGQGPEFLTYFNYEAQQDKSGLPNDRFSAERPEGSISTLTIQRTEQRDSAMYRCASSLGDSYGYTFGSGTRLTVV.

This chain connects TRBV4-1 to TRBJ2-1; 12 positions agree with TRBD2. This CDR3 is built from 16 residues. Per germline, CDR1 MGHRA and CDR2 YSYEKL. J gave up 4 bases and V 5 bases, and 6 bases lay outside the gene matches. This chain's CDR3 is CASSTSGGRSYNEQFF. CDR3 coding DNA: TGCGCCAGCAGCACTAGCGGGGGGCGGAGTTACAATGAGCAGTTCTTC.

V gene TRBV2 combines with J gene TRBJ2-5; TRBD2 might be the D (5 bases). The length of the CDR3 is 13 residues. The germline V gene encodes CDR1 SNHLY and CDR2 FYNNEI. Trimming pared 6 bases from V and 2 bases from J, leaving 10 bases between. The CDR3 spells CASSDGIQETQYF. CDR3 bases: TGTGCCAGCAGCGACGGGATTCAAGAGACCCAGTACTTC.

The chain carries TRBV5-4 and TRBJ1-3, with D uncertain. The CDR3 has 14 amino acids. Germline values: CDR1 SGHNT, CDR2 YYREEE (reference sequence). Trimming shortened V by 0 bases and J by 2 bases, and 6 bases separated the two germline ends. CDR3 sequence: CASSLGQAGNTIYF. The DNA for the CDR3 is TGTGCCAGCAGCTTGGGTCAGGCTGGAAACACCATATATTTT.

The rearrangement links TRBV7-8 to TRBJ1-4, with 12 nucleotides matching TRBD1. From germline, CDR1 is SGHVS and CDR2 FQNEAQ. V dropped 6 bases and J dropped 4; count of bases not matched to a gene: 12. This CDR3 region has 18 residues. CDR3 amino acids: CASSFRDRGRLGNEKLFF. The CDR3 coding sequence is TGTGCCAGCAGTTTCCGGGACAGGGGGCGATTGGGTAATGAAAAACTGTTTTTT.

The chain is built from TRBV7-3 and TRBJ2-2; 7 nucleotides line up with TRBD1. The trim removed 4 bases at V and 5 bases at J, leaving 7 bases unmatched. The CDR3 loop spans 15 amino acids. Looked up from germline, CDR1 is SGHTA and CDR2 is FQGTGA. CDR3 in amino acids: CASSSSDRLTGELFF. The CDR3 DNA is TGTGCCAGCAGCTCCTCGGACAGGCTTACCGGGGAGCTGTTTTTT.

A word on this clone: The same CDR3 arises from other DNA sequences in this sample as well. The rearrangement uses TRBV2 and TRBJ2-1, with 14 bases aligning to TRBD2. The CDR3 is made up of 14 amino acids. After removal of 7 bases from V and 10 bases from J, the junction contained 6 bases not matched to a gene. Per the germline V gene, CDR1 is SNHLY and CDR2 is FYNNEI. The CDR3 DNA sequence: TGTGCCAGCACCCAAAGGACTAGCGGGAGGGAGCAGTTCTTC. This gives the protein CASTQRTSGREQFF.

This sequence joins TRBV6-6 and TRBJ2-7, with 12 positions matching TRBD2. The CDR3 runs 15 residues. V was pared by 2 bases and J by 6 bases, with 5 bases of the junction left unmatched. Germline V gives CDR1 MNHNY, CDR2 SVGAGI (reference sequence). CDR3 loop: CASSYGGLAGREQYF. CDR3 sequence (DNA): TGTGCCAGCAGTTACGGGGGACTAGCGGGTCGCGAGCAGTACTTC.

V gene TRBV14 combines with J gene TRBJ1-2; 7 bases are a match to TRBD1. Germline V CDR1 and CDR2: SGHDN, FVKESK. V was clipped by 2 bases and J by 4 bases; unmatched bases: 4. The CDR3 covers 14 residues. CDR3 DNA sequence: TGTGCCAGCAGCCAATCCGGGACAGCCTATGGCTACACCTTC. Translating gives CASSQSGTAYGYTF. Looking up the rest from reference TRBV14 and TRBJ1-2 gives the full variable domain: EAGVTQFPSHSVIEKGQTVTLRCDPISGHDNLYWYRRVMGKEIKFLLHFVKESKQDESGMPNNRFLAERTGGTYSTLKVQPAELEDSGVYFCASSQSGTAYGYTFGSGTRLTVV.

V and J are TRBV27 and TRBJ1-2, with D possibly matching TRBD1 (6 bases). In germline, CDR1 is MNHEY, CDR2 SMNVEV (reference sequence). Trimming shortened V by 2 bases and J by 6 bases, and 13 bases separated the two germline ends. The CDR3 has 14 residues. The CDR3 sequence: CASSLRRTADGYTF. Here the CDR3 DNA reads TGTGCCAGCAGTTTACGCCGGACAGCGGATGGCTACACCTTC.

This rearrangement joins TRBV27 to TRBJ1-5; 9 bases are a match to TRBD1. Germline V gene lookup returns CDR1 MNHEY and CDR2 SMNVEV (reference sequence). This CDR3 region has 13 residues. V shed 6 bases and J 6 bases; nucleotides not matched to a gene: 3. CDR3 sequence (DNA): TGTGCCAGCAGCTGGGGACAGGGTCAGCCCCAGCATTTT. Its translation: CASSWGQGQPQHF.

The chain links TRBV11-3 to TRBJ2-1; 12 bases match TRBD1. The CDR3 is made up of 16 amino acids. In germline, CDR1 is SGHNT, CDR2 YENEEA. V lost 1 base to trimming and J lost 7 bases; unmatched junction nucleotides: 5. CDR3 in DNA: TGTGCCAGCAGCTTAGGGGGGACAGGGGGCAAGAATGAGCAGTTCTTC. It codes for CASSLGGTGGKNEQFF.